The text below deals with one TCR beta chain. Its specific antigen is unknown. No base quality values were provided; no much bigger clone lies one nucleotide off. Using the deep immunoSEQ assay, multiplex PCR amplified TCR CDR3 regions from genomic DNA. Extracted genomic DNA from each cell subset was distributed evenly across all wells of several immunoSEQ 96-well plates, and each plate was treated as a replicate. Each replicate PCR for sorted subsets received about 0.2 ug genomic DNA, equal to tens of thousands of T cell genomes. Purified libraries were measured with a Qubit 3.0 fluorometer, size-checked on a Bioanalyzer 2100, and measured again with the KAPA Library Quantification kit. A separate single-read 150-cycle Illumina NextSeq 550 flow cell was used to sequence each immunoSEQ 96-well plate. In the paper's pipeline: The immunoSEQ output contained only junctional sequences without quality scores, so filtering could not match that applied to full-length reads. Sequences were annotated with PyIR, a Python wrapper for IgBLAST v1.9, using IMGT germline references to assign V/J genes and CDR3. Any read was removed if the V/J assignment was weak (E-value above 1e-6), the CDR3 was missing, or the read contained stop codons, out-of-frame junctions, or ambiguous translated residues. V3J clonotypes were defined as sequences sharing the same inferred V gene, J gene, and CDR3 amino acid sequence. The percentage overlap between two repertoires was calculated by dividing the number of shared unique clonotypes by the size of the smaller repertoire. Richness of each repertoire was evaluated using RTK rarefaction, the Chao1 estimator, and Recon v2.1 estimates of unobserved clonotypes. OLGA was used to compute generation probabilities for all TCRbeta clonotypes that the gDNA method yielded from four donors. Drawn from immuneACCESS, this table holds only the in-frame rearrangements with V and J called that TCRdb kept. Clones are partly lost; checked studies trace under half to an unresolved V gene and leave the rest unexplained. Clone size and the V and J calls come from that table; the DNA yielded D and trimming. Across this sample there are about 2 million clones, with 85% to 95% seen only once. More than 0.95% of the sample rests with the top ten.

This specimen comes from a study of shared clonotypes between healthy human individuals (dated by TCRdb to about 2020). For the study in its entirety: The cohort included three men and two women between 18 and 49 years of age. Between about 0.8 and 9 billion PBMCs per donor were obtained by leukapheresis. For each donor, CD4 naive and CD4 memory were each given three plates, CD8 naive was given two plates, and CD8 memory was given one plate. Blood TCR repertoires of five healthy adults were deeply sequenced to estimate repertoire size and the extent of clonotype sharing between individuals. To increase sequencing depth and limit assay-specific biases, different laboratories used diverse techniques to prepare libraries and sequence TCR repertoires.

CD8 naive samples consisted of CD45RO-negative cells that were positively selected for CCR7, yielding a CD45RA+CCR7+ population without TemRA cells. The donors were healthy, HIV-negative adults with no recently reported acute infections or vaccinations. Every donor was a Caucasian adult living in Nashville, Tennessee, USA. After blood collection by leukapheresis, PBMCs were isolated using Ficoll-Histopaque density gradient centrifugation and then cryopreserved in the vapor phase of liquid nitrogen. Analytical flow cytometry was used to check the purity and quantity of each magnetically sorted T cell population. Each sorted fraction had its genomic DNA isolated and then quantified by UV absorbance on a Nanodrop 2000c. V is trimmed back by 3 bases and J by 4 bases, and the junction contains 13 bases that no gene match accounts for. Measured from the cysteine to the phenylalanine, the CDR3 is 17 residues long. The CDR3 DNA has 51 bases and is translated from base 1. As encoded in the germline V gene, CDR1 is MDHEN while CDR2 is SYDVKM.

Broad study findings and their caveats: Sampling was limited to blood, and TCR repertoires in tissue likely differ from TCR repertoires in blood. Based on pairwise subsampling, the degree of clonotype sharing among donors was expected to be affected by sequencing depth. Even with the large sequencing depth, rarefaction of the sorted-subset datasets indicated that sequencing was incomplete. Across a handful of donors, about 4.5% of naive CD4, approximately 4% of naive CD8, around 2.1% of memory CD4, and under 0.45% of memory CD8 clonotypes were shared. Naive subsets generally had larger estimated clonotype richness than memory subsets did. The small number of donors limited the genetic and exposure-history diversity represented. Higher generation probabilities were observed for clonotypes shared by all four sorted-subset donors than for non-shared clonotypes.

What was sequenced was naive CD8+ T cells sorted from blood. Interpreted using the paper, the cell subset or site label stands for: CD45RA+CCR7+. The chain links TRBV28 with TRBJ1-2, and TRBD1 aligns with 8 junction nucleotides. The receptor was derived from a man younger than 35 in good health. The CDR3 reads CASSFHQTMDRVYGYTF. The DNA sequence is TGTGCCAGCAGTTTCCACCAAACAATGGACAGGGTCTATGGCTACACCTTC.